This is a list of T cell receptor beta chains from one sample in a study of molecular identifiers for immune sequencing clone quantification. MiXCR, run by TCRdb on the PCR reads, gives a single entry per CDR3 protein. Among over 550,000 distinct CDR3 sequences listed, about 25% were seen once. The sample comprised naive CD8+ T cells from blood, with Jurkat cell RNA spiked in. Receptors originate from a human donor in good health. Some libraries in this study had Jurkat cell RNA spiked in. CDR3s include the opening cysteine and the closing phenylalanine or tryptophan. A D gene is named only where the DNA matches it firmly. Only some rows state a clone size, as once, few, many or a class for expanded clones.

CDR3aa,CDR3nt,abundance,j_gene,d_gene,v_gene
CASSFTGGDTDTQYF,TGTGCCAGCAGTTTCACAGGGGGCGACACAGATACGCAGTATTTT,many,TRBJ2-3,TRBD1,TRBV6-5
CATGTDSSYGQYF,TGTGCCACCGGGACCGATAGCTCCTACGGGCAGTACTTC,once,TRBJ2-7,.,TRBV6-5
CASSLGVGQLYEQYF,TGTGCCAGCAGCTTAGGGGTAGGACAGCTCTACGAGCAGTACTTC,.,TRBJ2-7,.,TRBV7-2
CASSVSPGQGAHTIYF,TGTGCCAGCAGCGTGAGCCCGGGACAGGGGGCGCACACCATATATTTT,few,TRBJ1-3,TRBD1,TRBV9
CASSYTGSSQETQYF,TGTGCCAGCAGTTACACCGGGAGCTCCCAAGAGACCCAGTACTTC,many,TRBJ2-5,.,TRBV5-5
CATSMNTGELFF,TGTGCCACCAGCATGAACACCGGGGAGCTGTTTTTT,many,TRBJ2-2,.,TRBV24-1
CASGLPGNEQYF,TGTGCCAGCGGTCTGCCGGGGAACGAGCAGTACTTC,few,TRBJ2-7,.,TRBV27
CASSSGPGGYGEKLFF,TGTGCCAGCAGCTCAGGCCCCGGGGGGTACGGTGAAAAACTGTTTTTT,.,TRBJ1-4,.,TRBV5-8
CSARVTGTGYTGELFF,TGCAGTGCGAGAGTAACCGGGACAGGGTACACCGGGGAGCTGTTTTTT,few,TRBJ2-2,TRBD1,TRBV20-1
CASSLFPGTYEQYF,TGTGCCAGCAGTTTATTCCCAGGGACCTACGAGCAGTACTTC,.,TRBJ2-7,.,TRBV27
CASSSRTDPGPDTQYF,TGTGCCAGCAGTTCCAGGACGGACCCAGGTCCAGATACGCAGTATTTT,many,TRBJ2-3,.,TRBV27
CASGAGGADTQYF,TGTGCCAGCGGAGCGGGAGGTGCAGATACGCAGTATTTT,many,TRBJ2-3,TRBD2,TRBV27
CASSEHRGSSTEAFF,TGTGCCAGCAGCGAGCACAGGGGGAGTAGTACTGAAGCTTTCTTT,many,TRBJ1-1,TRBD1,TRBV9
CSARDEVSGPTYEQYF,TGCAGTGCTAGAGATGAGGTTAGCGGGCCGACCTACGAGCAGTACTTC,many,TRBJ2-7,TRBD2,TRBV20-1
CASSLASGGPNTQYF,TGTGCCAGCAGCTTAGCTAGCGGGGGCCCCAATACGCAGTATTTT,many,TRBJ2-3,TRBD2,TRBV7-9
CASSSNRGPLDTIYF,TGTGCCAGCAGCTCGAACAGGGGGCCGCTGGACACCATATATTTT,few,TRBJ1-3,TRBD1,TRBV7-8
CASAEEDYEQYF,TGTGCCAGCGCCGAGGAGGACTACGAGCAGTACTTC,many,TRBJ2-7,.,TRBV5-5
CASSPWAESLTDTQYF,TGTGCCAGCAGCCCCTGGGCTGAATCCCTCACAGATACGCAGTATTTT,few,TRBJ2-3,.,TRBV5-6
CSAEVWGTDTQYF,TGCAGTGCGGAAGTGTGGGGCACAGATACGCAGTATTTT,.,TRBJ2-3,.,TRBV20-1
CASSYLPGTSLYEQYF,TGTGCCAGCAGTTACCTTCCCGGGACTTCATTGTACGAGCAGTACTTC,.,TRBJ2-7,.,TRBV6-2/TRBV6-3
CASIKKGTGNYEQYF,TGTGCCAGCATTAAAAAAGGGACAGGGAACTACGAGCAGTACTTC,many,TRBJ2-7,TRBD1,TRBV7-9
CASSTNEYSPLHF,TGTGCCAGCAGTACAAACGAGTATTCACCCCTCCACTTT,few,TRBJ1-6,.,TRBV9
CASRLTGLSEAFF,TGTGCCAGCAGGCTGACAGGGCTATCTGAAGCTTTCTTT,many,TRBJ1-1,TRBD1,TRBV5-6
CASSPEHHLLYEQYF,TGCGCCAGCAGCCCAGAGCACCACTTGCTCTACGAGCAGTACTTC,few,TRBJ2-7,.,TRBV4-1
CASSPPFRSTDTQYF,TGTGCCAGCTCACCACCTTTTCGGAGCACAGATACGCAGTATTTT,.,TRBJ2-3,.,TRBV18
CARLNPLRESTDTQYF,TGTGCCAGACTTAACCCACTCAGGGAAAGCACAGATACGCAGTATTTT,many,TRBJ2-3,.,TRBV2
CASSISTRGNTEAFF,TGTGCCAGTAGTATATCCACCAGGGGGAACACTGAAGCTTTCTTT,many,TRBJ1-1,.,TRBV19
CASSLSRGSFYEQYF,TGTGCCAGCAGCTTGTCCCGGGGCAGCTTTTACGAGCAGTACTTC,.,TRBJ2-7,.,TRBV11-2
CASSPNRGDTQYF,TGTGCCAGCAGTCCCAACAGGGGAGATACGCAGTATTTT,many,TRBJ2-3,TRBD1,TRBV27
CASSHTGTSGETQYF,TGTGCCAGCAGTCACACCGGGACTAGCGGGGAGACCCAGTACTTC,.,TRBJ2-5,TRBD2,TRBV6-5
CSAQRLGGYEQYF,TGCAGTGCTCAGAGACTCGGAGGGTACGAGCAGTACTTC,many,TRBJ2-7,.,TRBV20-1
CASSPLQAGGLTQDF,TGTGCCAGCAGTCCGCTACAGGCCGGCGGGCTTACGCAGGATTTT,.,TRBJ2-3,.,TRBV27
CASSSLPSGFEAFF,TGTGCCAGCAGTTCTTTGCCTAGTGGTTTTGAAGCTTTCTTT,.,TRBJ1-1,.,TRBV6-2/TRBV6-3
CASSEEGQSSNYGYTF,TGTGCCAGCAGTGAAGAAGGACAGAGCTCTAACTATGGCTACACCTTC,many,TRBJ1-2,.,TRBV2
CAISESGLAGAGDTQYF,TGTGCCATCAGTGAGTCTGGACTAGCGGGCGCGGGAGATACGCAGTATTTT,few,TRBJ2-3,TRBD2,TRBV10-3
CSARDEATGLGTQYF,TGCAGTGCTAGAGACGAGGCGACTGGGTTGGGGACCCAGTACTTC,.,TRBJ2-5,.,TRBV20-1
CASKRGTGDQPQHF,TGTGCCAGCAAAAGGGGGACAGGGGATCAGCCCCAGCATTTT,.,TRBJ1-5,TRBD1,TRBV2
CASSGETGQVTDTQCF,TGTGCCAGCAGCGGAGAGACGGGACAGGTCACAGATACGCAGTGTTTT,.,TRBJ2-3,TRBD1,TRBV12-3/TRBV12-4
CASSAQSGTGNTIYF,TGTGCCAGCAGCGCCCAATCAGGGACCGGAAACACCATATATTTT,.,TRBJ1-3,.,TRBV7-9
CASSPRGGLDTGELFF,TGTGCCAGCAGCCCGCGGGGGGGCCTTGACACCGGGGAGCTGTTTTTT,.,TRBJ2-2,TRBD2,TRBV9
CASSSAWTAVQNTGELFF,TGTGCCAGCAGTTCGGCTTGGACCGCAGTCCAGAACACCGGGGAGCTGTTTTTT,once,TRBJ2-2,.,TRBV6-6
CASSLSGFPYNSPLHF,TGTGCCAGCAGTTTATCTGGGTTCCCCTATAATTCACCCCTCCACTTT,.,TRBJ1-6,.,TRBV27
CASSIPENQETQYF,TGTGCCAGTAGTATACCCGAGAACCAAGAGACCCAGTACTTC,.,TRBJ2-5,.,TRBV19
CASSDPLASTDTQYF,TGTGCCAGCAGTGACCCTCTAGCTAGCACAGATACGCAGTATTTT,many,TRBJ2-3,.,TRBV25-1
CASSPRSAGVNTEAFF,TGTGCCAGCAGCCCCCGTTCGGCAGGGGTGAACACTGAAGCTTTCTTT,many,TRBJ1-1,.,TRBV7-9
CASSQFSLPSSSGNTIYF,TGTGCCAGCAGTCAATTCAGTCTTCCTTCCAGCTCTGGAAACACCATATATTTT,few,TRBJ1-3,.,TRBV3-1
CASSKVGNSPLHF,TGCGCCAGCAGTAAAGTCGGTAACTCACCCCTCCACTTT,.,TRBJ1-6,.,TRBV4-3
CSAASGMTGELFF,TGCAGTGCGGCTAGCGGGATGACCGGGGAGCTGTTTTTT,many,TRBJ2-2,TRBD2,TRBV20-1
CASSGGASYNEQFF,TGCGCCAGCAGCGGGGGGGCCAGTTACAATGAGCAGTTCTTC,.,TRBJ2-1,.,TRBV4-3
CASSLMRGTGELFF,TGTGCCAGCAGCTTGATGCGAGGGACCGGGGAGCTGTTTTTT,few,TRBJ2-2,.,TRBV5-6
CASSLGRQVQETQYF,TGCGCCAGCAGCTTGGGCCGACAAGTTCAAGAGACCCAGTACTTC,few,TRBJ2-5,.,TRBV5-1
CSGQEQETQYF,TGCAGTGGCCAAGAGCAAGAGACCCAGTACTTC,many,TRBJ2-5,.,TRBV20-1
CASSLIGDRGEEQYF,TGTGCCAGCAGCTTAATAGGGGACAGGGGTGAGGAGCAGTACTTC,.,TRBJ2-7,TRBD1,TRBV13